This TCR beta chain was sequenced during a study of patients and donors after allogeneic stem cell transplantation (dated by TCRdb to 2018 to 2020). From the germline V gene, CDR1 is SQVTM and CDR2 is ANQGSEA. Trimming leaves V shorter by 6 bases and J shorter by 6 bases, with the junction holding 18 bases beyond the gene matches. The CDR3 spans 16 residues, from the cysteine through the phenylalanine. The CDR3 DNA has 48 bases and is translated from base 1. The library was made by RT-PCR. Sequenced on a NextSeq 550. TCRdb reran the public reads through fastp at Q25 and MiXCR, keeping productive beta chains. Every CDR3 protein is listed once, alongside the most common genes and DNA of its rows. The table for this sample lists about 960,000 distinct CDR3 sequences; approximately 18% of them were counted only once. The ten largest clones represent around 6% of the sample. This clonotype was seen a few times. Its antigen is not yet known. No qualities accompany the bases; no much larger clone lies one base away.

The specimen was blood, either unsorted or a sorted T cell fraction (not recorded which). This sequence was found in a human donor who was either an allogeneic HSCT recipient or a stem cell or donor lymphocyte infusion donor (not recorded which). It is not recorded whose cells these are; they may come from a transplant donor. Recombination connected TRBV29-1 to TRBJ2-7; TRBD2 agrees with 9 junctional bases. In nucleotides, the sequence is TGCAGCGTCGTAAAGGGTAGCGGGAGTCTGCGTCCCGAGCAGTACTTC. Its translation is CSVVKGSGSLRPEQYF.